This passage covers 15 T cell receptor delta chains from one sample sequenced in a study of Vδ1+ human thymocytes. Points from the study as a whole: In the thymus, TRG and TRD repertoires looked highly polyclonal with Gaussian CDR3 lengths.

The template was reverse-transcribed extracted RNA. Multiplex PCR used pooled V-gene forward primers and a constant-region reverse primer to amplify CDR3s. TCRdb called clones from the multiplex PCR reads again using CATT. The sample yields approximately 58,000 delta-chain clones, about 14% seen once. These receptors' antigens are unknown. The sample consisted of Vdelta1+ gamma-delta thymocytes from the thymus. As to subset: FACS-sorted CD3+ TCRalphabeta- TCRVdelta1+ TCRVdelta2- thymocytes. The origin of the receptors is a girl less than two years old who had congenital heart surgery.

The rearrangement links TRDV1 to TRDJ1; 10 bases fit TRDD3. Germline lookup yields CDR1 TSWWSYY and CDR2 QGS. The CDR3 consists of 19 residues. V trimming: 0 bases; J trimming: 5 bases; junction bases outside the gene matches: 15. In nucleotides, the CDR3 is TGTGCTCTTGGGGAACTAGGCGTCCGGGGGGGATACGAGGCAGATAAACTCATCTTT. This codes for CALGELGVRGGYEADKLIF.

In the case of this clone: It is unclear where the CDR3 begins or ends on the DNA, so no DNA is shown, and the CDR3 is as TCRdb lists it. The J gene is TRDJ1, the V gene TRAV29/DV5; the table's TRDD3 call for D was not verified on the DNA. Germline assignment: CDR1 NSMFDY and CDR2 ISSIKDK. 20 amino acids form the CDR3, both terminal residues included. CDR3 residues: CSVLLCSRWGTGGYTDKLIF.

In this sample, this clone turned up a few times. This rearrangement joins TRDV1 to TRDJ1, with 7 bases identical to TRDD3. The CDR3 contains 19 residues. The J segment lost 1 base and the V segment lost 0 bases, leaving 14 bases of the junction unmatched. Germline-derived CDR1 and CDR2 are TSWWSYY and QGS. The chain's CDR3 is CALGELPVDTGDCTDKLIF. As DNA, the CDR3 is TGTGCTCTTGGGGAACTACCCGTGGATACTGGGGACTGCACCGATAAACTCATCTTT.

The sample holds a few counts of this clone. The V gene is TRDV1, the J gene TRDJ1, with 10 nucleotides matching TRDD3. The CDR3 loop spans 15 amino acids. The V gene end was trimmed by 9 bases and the J gene end by 0 bases; junction bases not matched to a gene: 7. CDR1 is TSWWSYY and CDR2 is QGS in the germline V gene. The CDR3 DNA reads as TGTGCTCTGACTGGGGGATCCGAGTACACCGATAAACTCATCTTT. It yields the protein CALTGGSEYTDKLIF.

The rearrangement uses TRDV1 and TRDJ1; tentative D call: TRDD2 (5 bases). Trimming pared 1 base from V and 3 bases from J, leaving 18 bases between. Germline lookup yields CDR1 TSWWSYY and CDR2 QGS. The CDR3 runs to 17 residues. The CDR3 protein is CALGEHPPISKADKLIF. As DNA, the CDR3 is TGTGCTCTTGGGGAACACCCTCCTATTTCAAAGGCCGATAAACTCATCTTT.

The chain is built from TRDV1 and TRDJ1; perhaps TRDD3 as D (6 bases). Trimming stripped 5 bases from V and 5 bases from J, with 21 bases between. CDR1 is TSWWSYY, CDR2 QGS, per germline. This CDR3 contains 16 residues. CDR3 bases: TGTGCTCTTGGGTGGGGCGATACACTACTGGGAGATAAACTCATCTTT. It specifies CALGWGDTLLGDKLIF.

This clone was detected a few times. The chain links TRDV1 to TRDJ1; 12 bases are shared with TRDD3. J lost 2 bases, V lost 5 bases, and 9 bases had no gene match. Germline V gene data show CDR1 as TSWWSYY and CDR2 as QGS. The length of the CDR3 is 17 residues. The CDR3 coding sequence is TGTGCTCTTGGGACCTTACTGGGGGATACCCTTACCGATAAACTCATCTTT. Translation: CALGTLLGDTLTDKLIF.

There are a few counts of this clone. The chain combines TRDV1 with TRDJ1, with unresolved D. This CDR3 region has 16 residues. V was trimmed by 3 bases and J by 0 bases, leaving 14 bases between them. Per germline, CDR1 TSWWSYY and CDR2 QGS. The DNA of the CDR3 is TGTGCTCTTGGGGATTCTCCCAGCCCCTACACCGATAAACTCATCTTT. This codes for CALGDSPSPYTDKLIF.

This clone was observed a handful of times. J is TRDJ1 and V is TRDV1; TRDD3 matches 11 bases. This CDR3 region has 19 residues. Trimming took 4 bases from V and 3 from J; bases not matched to a gene: 16. The germline gives CDR1 TSWWSYY, CDR2 QGS. In DNA form, the CDR3 reads TGTGCTCTTGGGGCGCCTATGAGGAACTGGGGGATAGAGTCCGATAAACTCATCTTT. Residues: CALGAPMRNWGIESDKLIF.

In this sample, this clone turned up a few times. This may be a read error, as it is one base from a much larger clone. J is TRDJ1 and V is TRDV2; the match to TRDD3 covers 7 bases. Looked up from germline, CDR1 is GEAIGNYY and CDR2 is EKD. The CDR3 contains 18 residues. After removal of 3 bases from V and 5 bases from J, the junction contained 20 bases not matched to a gene. CDR3 loop: CACDFGCRIRRAEDKLIF. In DNA form, the CDR3 reads TGTGCCTGTGACTTTGGGTGTCGGATACGCAGGGCCGAAGATAAACTCATCTTT.

The V gene is TRDV1, the J gene TRDJ1; 7 positions agree with TRDD3. Germline V CDR1 and CDR2: TSWWSYY, QGS. The CDR3 loop spans 21 amino acids. V was clipped by 2 bases and J by 0 bases; unmatched bases: 21. The CDR3 region has the DNA TGTGCTCTTGGGGAAGGCTCCAGCGTTGGGGCTGGGGGGTTGTACACCGATAAACTCATCTTT. It encodes CALGEGSSVGAGGLYTDKLIF.

The chain joins TRDV1 to TRDJ1; 9 bases fit TRDD3. Per the germline V gene, CDR1 is TSWWSYY and CDR2 is QGS. The CDR3 length is 18 residues. Germline trimming cut 0 bases from V and 7 bases from J; bases unmatched to any gene: 15. The CDR3 sequence is CALGELRHLGDPFGKLIF. The CDR3 nucleotides are TGTGCTCTTGGGGAACTTCGACATCTGGGGGATCCCTTTGGTAAACTCATCTTT.

This clone was observed a few times. A junction boundary mismatches the germline segment, possibly from a read error. This same CDR3 is encoded by further DNA sequences in the sample. V is TRDV1 and J is TRDJ1; D is unclear. CDR3 length equals 11 residues. Germline values: CDR1 TSWWSYY, CDR2 QGS. Here the CDR3 reads CALGATDKLIF. CDR3 DNA: TGTGCTCTTGGAGCCACCGATAAACTCATTTTT.

V gene TRDV1 combines with J gene TRDJ1, with D perhaps matching TRDD2 (6 bases). Germline V lookup: CDR1 TSWWSYY, CDR2 QGS. Trimming removed 4 bases from V and 0 bases from J, with 39 bases in between. The CDR3 covers 24 residues. The CDR3 nucleotides read TGTGCTCTTGGGGGCCCCGGGCCTTCCCCACCCGTACTGGCCTCGTTTACATACACCGATAAACTCATCTTT. Translation gives CALGGPGPSPPVLASFTYTDKLIF.

V and J are TRDV1 and TRDJ1; TRDD3 aligns across 8 bases. Unmatched junction bases numbered 11, after V lost 4 bases and J lost 1 base. The CDR3 totals 17 residues. Germline values: CDR1 TSWWSYY, CDR2 QGS. For the CDR3, the DNA is TGTGCTCTTGGGGTACATCCTCCTGGGGATACCACCGATAAACTCATCTTT. This translates into CALGVHPPGDTTDKLIF.